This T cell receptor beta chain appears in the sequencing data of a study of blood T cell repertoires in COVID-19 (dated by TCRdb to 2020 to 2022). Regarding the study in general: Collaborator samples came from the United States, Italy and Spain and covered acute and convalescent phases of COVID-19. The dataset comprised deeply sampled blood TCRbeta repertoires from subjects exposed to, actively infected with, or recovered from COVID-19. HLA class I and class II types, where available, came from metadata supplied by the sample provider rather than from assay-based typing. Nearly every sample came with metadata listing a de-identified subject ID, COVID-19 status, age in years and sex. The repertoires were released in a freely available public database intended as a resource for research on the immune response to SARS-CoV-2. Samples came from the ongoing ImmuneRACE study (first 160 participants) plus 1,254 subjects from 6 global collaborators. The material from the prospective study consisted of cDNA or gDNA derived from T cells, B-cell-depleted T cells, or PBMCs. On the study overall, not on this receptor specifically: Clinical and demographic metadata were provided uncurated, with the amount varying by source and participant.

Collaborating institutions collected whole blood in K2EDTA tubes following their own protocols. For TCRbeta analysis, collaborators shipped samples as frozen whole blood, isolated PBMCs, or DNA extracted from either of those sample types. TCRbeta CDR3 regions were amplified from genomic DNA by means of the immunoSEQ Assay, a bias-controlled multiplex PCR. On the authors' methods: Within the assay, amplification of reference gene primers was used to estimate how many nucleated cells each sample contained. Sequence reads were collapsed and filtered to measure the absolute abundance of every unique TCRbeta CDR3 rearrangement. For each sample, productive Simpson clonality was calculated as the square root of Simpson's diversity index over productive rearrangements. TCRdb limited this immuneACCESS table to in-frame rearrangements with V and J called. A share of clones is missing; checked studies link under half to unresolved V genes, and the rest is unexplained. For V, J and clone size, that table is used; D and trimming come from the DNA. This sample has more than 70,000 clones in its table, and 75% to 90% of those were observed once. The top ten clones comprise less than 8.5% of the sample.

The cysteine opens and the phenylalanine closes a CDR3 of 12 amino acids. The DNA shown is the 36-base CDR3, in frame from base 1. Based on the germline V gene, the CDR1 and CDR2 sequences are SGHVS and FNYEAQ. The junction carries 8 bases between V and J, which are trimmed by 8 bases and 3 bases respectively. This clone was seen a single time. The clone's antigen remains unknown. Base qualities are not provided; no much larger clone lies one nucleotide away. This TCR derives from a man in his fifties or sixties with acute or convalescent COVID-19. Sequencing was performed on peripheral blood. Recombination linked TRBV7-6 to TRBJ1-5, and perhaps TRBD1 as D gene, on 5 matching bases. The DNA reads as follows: TGTGCCAGCGCAGGGTTCAATCAGCCCCAGCATTTT. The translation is CASAGFNQPQHF.